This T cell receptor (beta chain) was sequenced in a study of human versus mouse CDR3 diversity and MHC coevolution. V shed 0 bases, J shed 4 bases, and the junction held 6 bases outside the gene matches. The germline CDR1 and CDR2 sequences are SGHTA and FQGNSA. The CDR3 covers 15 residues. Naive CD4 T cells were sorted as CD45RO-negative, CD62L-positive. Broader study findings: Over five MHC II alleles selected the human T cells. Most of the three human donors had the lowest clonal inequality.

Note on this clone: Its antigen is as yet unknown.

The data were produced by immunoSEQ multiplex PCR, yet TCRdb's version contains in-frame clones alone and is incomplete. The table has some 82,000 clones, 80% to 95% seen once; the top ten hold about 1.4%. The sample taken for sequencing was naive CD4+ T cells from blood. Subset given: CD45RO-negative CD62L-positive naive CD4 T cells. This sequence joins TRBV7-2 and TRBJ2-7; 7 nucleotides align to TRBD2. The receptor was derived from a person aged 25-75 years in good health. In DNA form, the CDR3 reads TGTGCCAGCAGCTTAGCGCAAGGGGAGGGTTACGAGCAGTACTTC. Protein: CASSLAQGEGYEQYF.